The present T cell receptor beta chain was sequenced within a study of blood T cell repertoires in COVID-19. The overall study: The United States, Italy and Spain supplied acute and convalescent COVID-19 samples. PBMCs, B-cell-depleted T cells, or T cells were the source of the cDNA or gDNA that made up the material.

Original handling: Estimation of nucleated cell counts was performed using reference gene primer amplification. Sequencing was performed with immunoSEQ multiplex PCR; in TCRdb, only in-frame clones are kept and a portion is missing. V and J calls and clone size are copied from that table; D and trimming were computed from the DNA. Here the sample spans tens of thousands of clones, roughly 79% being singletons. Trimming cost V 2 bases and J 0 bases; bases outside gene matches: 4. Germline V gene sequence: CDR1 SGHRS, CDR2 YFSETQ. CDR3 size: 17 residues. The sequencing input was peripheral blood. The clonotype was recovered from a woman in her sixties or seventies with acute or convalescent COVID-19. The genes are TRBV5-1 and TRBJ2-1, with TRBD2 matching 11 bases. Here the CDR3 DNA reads TGCGCCAGCAGCTTTAACGGACTAGCGGGCTCCTACAATGAGCAGTTCTTC. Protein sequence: CASSFNGLAGSYNEQFF.